This entry lists 7 T cell receptor beta chains sequenced from one sample in a study of T cells in Graves' hyperthyroidism and ophthalmopathy. RNA transcripts were the template for amplifying TCR beta CDR3 regions. Researchers ran a first-round RT-PCR on the TCR CDR3 using the HTBI primer set. TCRdb re-derived calls from the multiplex PCR reads in MiXCR, one entry per CDR3 protein. The sample includes about 290,000 distinct CDR3 sequences, roughly an eighth seen only once; the top ten take 7.9%. Sequencing was carried out using blood. Receptors were obtained from a woman aged 40 to 50 with Graves' hyperthyroidism.

J is TRBJ2-2 and V is TRBV29-1; D is undetermined. Germline V gene data show CDR1 as SQVTM and CDR2 as ANQGSEA. The CDR3 runs to 11 residues. Trimming removed 7 bases from V and 5 bases from J, with 8 bases in between. The CDR3 spells CSGWSTGELFF. Written as DNA, the CDR3 is TGCAGCGGGTGGAGTACCGGGGAGCTGTTTTTT.

This clonotype was seen many times. The rearrangement links TRBV7-9 to TRBJ2-5; no definite D call. This CDR3 is built from 13 residues. Germline V lookup: CDR1 SEHNR, CDR2 FQNEAQ (reference sequence). The ends were cut back, 4 bases at V and 5 bases at J, with 11 bases in the middle. In nucleotides, the CDR3 is TGTGCCAGCAGCTCCCCTACGGACGAGACCCAGTACTTC. Translating it yields CASSSPTDETQYF.

The genes are TRBV11-3 and TRBJ2-1; D call uncertain. CDR1 is SGHNT and CDR2 is YENEEA in the germline V gene. The CDR3 extends over 16 amino acids. The V end was cut by 2 bases, the J end by 7 bases, with 18 bases between. The CDR3 protein is CASSLTLGMGKNEQFF. The CDR3 DNA sequence: TGTGCCAGCAGCTTAACCTTAGGGATGGGCAAAAATGAGCAGTTCTTC.

Concerning this clonotype itself: Given a much more abundant clone one base away, this may be a read error. The gene calls are TRBV11-2 and TRBJ1-1, with TRBD1 as a possible D gene (5 bases). The length of the CDR3 is 15 residues. Germline V gives CDR1 SGHAT, CDR2 FQNNGV. CDR3 loop: CASSLAPTENTEASF. CDR3 DNA: TGTGCCAGCAGCTTAGCCCCGACAGAGAACACTGAAGCTTCCTTT.

This clonotype was detected many times. V usage is TRBV12-3 or TRBV12-4 and J usage is TRBJ1-4, with D possibly TRBD1 on 5 matching bases. V lost 5 bases to trimming and J lost 3 bases, with 10 bases between them. The CDR3 runs 14 residues. The CDR3 is CASSLQGPNEKLFF. DNA of the CDR3: TGTGCCAGCAGTCTCCAGGGACCTAATGAAAAACTGTTTTTT.

This clonotype was recorded at least ten times. The chain joins TRBV27 to TRBJ2-3; possibly TRBD2 for D (6 bases). The CDR3 length is 14 residues. Germline loops: CDR1 MNHEY, CDR2 SMNVEV (reference sequence). The V end was cut by 4 bases, the J end by 2 bases, with 10 bases between. The CDR3 nucleotides read TGTGCCAGCAGTTCCTGGACTACCACAGATACGCAGTATTTT. This gives the protein CASSSWTTTDTQYF.

This clonotype was recorded many times. CDR3 sequence: CASSSDRDQPQHF. The CDR3 DNA follows: TGTGCCAGCAGTTCTGACAGGGATCAGCCCCAGCATTTT. The rearrangement joins TRBV12-3 or TRBV12-4 to TRBJ1-5; 7 bases line up with TRBD1. This CDR3 comprises 13 residues. The V segment lost 4 bases and the J segment 5 bases; nucleotides outside the gene matches: 2.